This paragraph covers one TCR beta chain sequence. Its matching antigen is unknown. The sample has other DNA sequences that encode this CDR3 too. The assay was immunoSEQ multiplex PCR, and TCRdb's table has in-frame clones only and misses some. The table has some 300,000 clones, more than 60% seen once; the top ten hold 8% to 13%. The length of the CDR3 is 15 residues. Germline values: CDR1 MNHEY, CDR2 SVGAGI. V lost 6 bases to trimming and J lost 0 bases, with 12 bases between them. These data originate in a study of shared clonotypes between healthy human individuals. Study details: Plates per donor: three CD4 naive, three CD4 memory, two CD8 naive, one CD8 memory.

General study findings and limits: Against clonotypes common to all four donors, non-shared ones had lower generation probabilities. Despite large depth, sorted-subset datasets appeared incompletely sequenced.

Both subsets, CD45RA+ naive and CD45RA-negative memory, were split from the CD4+ cells. This TCR was recovered from a man aged 30 to 45 in good health. The chain links TRBV6-5 to TRBJ1-5; D unclear. Sequenced input: memory CD4+ T cells sorted from blood. Subset of the sample: CD45RA-negative fraction. The CDR3 nucleotides are TGTGCCAGCAGGATCCGGGTCTATAGCAATCAGCCCCAGCATTTT. It yields the protein CASRIRVYSNQPQHF.